Below are 10 T cell receptor beta chains sequenced from a single sample in a study of glioma-infiltrating T cells. TCR alpha and beta CDR3 regions were amplified from RNA using iRepertoire nested multiplex PCR. TCRdb processed the multiplex PCR reads anew with MiXCR; each CDR3 protein has one entry. The sample carries roughly 100,000 distinct CDR3 sequences, approximately 28% recorded once. The sequenced sample was glioma tissue, nonneoplastic brain tissue, or PBMCs (not recorded which). The receptors here all came from a human donor with low-grade glioma or glioblastoma, undergoing nonglioma brain surgery, or in good health (not recorded which).

In this sample, this clonotype turned up many times. The chain recombines TRBV6-6 with TRBJ2-3, with D maybe TRBD1 (5 bases). CDR3 length equals 16 residues. Germline V gene lookup returns CDR1 MNHNY and CDR2 SVGAGI (reference sequence). V shed 1 base and J shed 3 bases, with 14 bases lying between them. This CDR3 is CASSYLATVGTDTQYF. The DNA of the CDR3 is TGTGCCAGCAGTTACTTGGCGACAGTGGGGACAGATACGCAGTATTTT.

In this sample, this clonotype turned up once. A read error is possible here, since a much larger clone lies one base away. The chain couples TRBV20-1 to TRBJ2-7; D might be TRBD2 (6 bases). The germline gives CDR1 DFQATT, CDR2 SNEGSKA (reference sequence). The CDR3 totals 13 residues. The V and J ends lost 7 bases and 1 base respectively, with 14 bases between them. CDR3: CSGVHGRSYEQYF. For the CDR3, the DNA is TGCAGTGGTGTACACGGGAGATCCTACGAGCAGTACTTC.

A note on this clonotype: This may come from a read error, since a much larger clone is one base off. The chain carries TRBV7-3 and TRBJ1-1; D is possibly TRBD1 (5 bases). The germline CDR1 and CDR2 sequences are SGHTA and FQGTGA. This CDR3 region has 13 residues. The V end lost 5 bases, the J end lost 3 bases, and 10 bases lay between the germline ends. The CDR3 region has the DNA TGTGCCAGCAGCCTAGTGACAGACACTGAAGCTTTCTTT. Protein sequence: CASSLVTDTEAFF.

This chain links TRBV5-5 with TRBJ2-5; D is undetermined. V gave up 4 bases and J gave up 3 bases, with 16 bases separating them. CDR1 and CDR2 from the germline V gene are SGHKS and YYEKEE (reference sequence). The CDR3 sequence is 15 residues long. CDR3 amino acids: CASSPVGPPKETQYF. CDR3 sequence (DNA): TGTGCCAGCAGCCCCGTCGGGCCCCCCAAAGAGACCCAGTACTTC.

The sample holds many counts of this clonotype. J is TRBJ1-1 and V is TRBV6-1; D may be TRBD1 (5 bases). Germline lookup yields CDR1 MNHNS and CDR2 SASEGT. Trimming shortened V by 8 bases and J by 5 bases, and 12 bases separated the two germline ends. The CDR3 has 12 amino acids. CDR3 sequence reads: CASDGGGTEAFF. CDR3 DNA sequence: TGTGCCAGCGATGGGGGGGGGACTGAAGCTTTCTTT.

The genes are TRBV10-3 and TRBJ2-1, with 11 bases aligning to TRBD2. Trimming took 4 bases from V and 7 from J; bases not matched to a gene: 9. The CDR3 is 16 residues long. Per germline, CDR1 ENHRY and CDR2 SYGVKD. CDR3 in amino acids: CAISGSGGAGRNEQFF. CDR3 in DNA: TGTGCCATCAGTGGTAGCGGGGGGGCAGGCAGGAATGAGCAGTTCTTC.

Comment on this clonotype: A read error may account for a junction end that differs from germline. The rearrangement uses TRBV20-1 and TRBJ1-5; perhaps TRBD1 as D (5 bases). Per the germline V gene, CDR1 is DFQATT and CDR2 is SNEGSKA (reference sequence). This CDR3 contains 18 residues. The CDR3: CSAKATGTELLSNQPQHF. The CDR3 DNA reads TGCAGTGCTAAAGCTACCGGGACCGAGCTCCTTAGCAATCAGCCACAGCATTTT.

Remarks on this clonotype: It is likely a read error, because the conserved phenylalanine at the end of the CDR3 is missing. The CDR3: CASSRDSVIYEQYS. The CDR3 nucleotides read TGTGCCAGCAGTCGGGACAGCGTTATCTACGAGCAGTACTCC. The chain joins TRBV6-1 to TRBJ2-7; 7 bases are a match to TRBD1. The V segment lost 5 bases and the J segment 3 bases; nucleotides outside the gene matches: 7. The CDR3 contains 14 residues. CDR1 and CDR2 (germline): MNHNS, SASEGT.

The chain couples TRBV3-1 to TRBJ2-5; D not certain. Germline CDR1 reads LGHDT; CDR2 reads YNNKEL (reference sequence). V gave up 4 bases and J gave up 3 bases, with 9 bases separating them. This CDR3 region has 13 residues. The DNA for the CDR3 is TGTGCCAGCAGCCGAGTATACAAAGAGACCCAGTACTTC. It is translated as CASSRVYKETQYF.

Concerning this clonotype itself: This may come from a read error, since a much larger clone is one base off. Because it lacks the conserved phenylalanine or tryptophan at the end, this CDR3 is likely a read error. V and J are TRBV20-1 and TRBJ2-7; a weak D match, TRBD1 (5 bases). Germline lookup yields CDR1 DFQATT and CDR2 SNEGSKA (reference sequence). Trimming removed 7 bases at V and 4 bases at J, with 14 bases between. The CDR3 has 12 amino acids. In nucleotides, the CDR3 is TGCAGTGTTCAGGGTAGTTCTTACGAGCAGTACTCC. Protein product: CSVQGSSYEQYS.